Below are 31 T cell receptor beta chains sequenced from a single sample in a study of PD-1 blockade in classical Hodgkin lymphoma. Data came from immunoSEQ multiplex PCR; TCRdb stores just in-frame clones and leaves some out. The table records about 32,000 clones, around 81% of them present only once. This sample's time point: cycle 4 day 1 (C4D1), after 6 weeks of nivolumab. With no exception, relapse followed autologous stem cell transplantation in all patients, and brentuximab vedotin exposure varied. Sequenced material: peripheral blood mononuclear cells (PBMCs), taken before the fourth cycle of nivolumab. These receptors were obtained from a human donor with classical Hodgkin lymphoma.

V and J are TRBV29-1 and TRBJ2-3, with 7 bases lining up with TRBD1. After removal of 5 bases from V and 2 bases from J, the junction contained 10 bases not matched to a gene. This CDR3 is built from 15 residues. Germline V gene sequence: CDR1 SQVTM, CDR2 ANQGSEA. The CDR3 is CSVPFGTALTDTQYF. The CDR3 nucleotides are TGCAGCGTTCCCTTCGGGACAGCCCTCACAGATACGCAGTATTTT.

This chain uses TRBV5-1 with TRBJ2-5, with 10 nucleotides matching TRBD1. Germline trimming cut 4 bases from V and 5 bases from J; bases unmatched to any gene: 5. CDR3 length equals 14 residues. Per germline, CDR1 SGHRS and CDR2 YFSETQ. CDR3 sequence: CASSRDRGGETQYF. CDR3 DNA sequence: TGCGCCAGCAGCCGGGACAGGGGAGGGGAGACCCAGTACTTC.

In its sample, this clone was seen a few times. V usage is TRBV18 and J usage is TRBJ1-2; TRBD1 aligns across 7 bases. This CDR3 has 13 residues. Germline CDR1 reads KGHSH; CDR2 reads LQKENI. Trimming at V came to 4 bases and at J to 7 bases, leaving 6 bases not matched to a gene. The CDR3 DNA sequence: TGTGCCAGCTCACGACAGGGCCAATTTGGCTACACCTTC. As protein: CASSRQGQFGYTF.

The V gene is TRBV5-4, the J gene TRBJ1-6, with D possibly matching TRBD1 (6 bases). The CDR3 loop spans 17 amino acids. CDR1 and CDR2 (germline): SGHNT, YYREEE (reference sequence). V lost 1 base and J 9 bases, leaving 20 bases between the germline ends. The CDR3 loop is CASSLYRAGGGISPLHF. In DNA form, the CDR3 reads TGTGCCAGCAGCTTGTACAGGGCAGGAGGAGGTATTTCACCCCTCCACTTT.

This clone was detected only a few times. The rearrangement joins TRBV14 to TRBJ1-1; TRBD1 aligns across 7 bases. CDR1 is SGHDN and CDR2 is FVKESK in the germline V gene. J gave up 6 bases and V 7 bases, and 8 bases lay outside the gene matches. The CDR3 is made up of 13 amino acids. The CDR3 loop is CASKQTGWPEAFF. CDR3 nucleotide sequence: TGTGCCAGCAAGCAGACAGGGTGGCCTGAAGCTTTCTTT.

This clone was seen a few times. The V gene is TRBV6-1, the J gene TRBJ1-5, with a possible D match to TRBD1 (5 bases). V was shortened by 3 bases and J by 2 bases, with 8 bases between the two germline ends. The CDR3 extends over 14 amino acids. CDR1 is MNHNS, CDR2 SASEGT, per germline. The chain's CDR3 is CASSEGRGNQPQHF. The CDR3, as DNA: TGTGCCAGCAGTGAGGGACGCGGCAATCAGCCCCAGCATTTT.

This clone was observed once. The rearrangement links TRBV7-9 to TRBJ2-7, with D possibly TRBD1 on 6 matching bases. Germline V gene sequence: CDR1 SEHNR, CDR2 FQNEAQ (reference sequence). The CDR3 contains 13 residues. Trimming removed 6 bases from V and 3 bases from J, with 12 bases in between. CDR3 loop: CASSPTGSYEQYV. The CDR3 nucleotides read TGTGCCAGCAGTCCGACAGGAAGCTACGAGCAGTACGTC.

The chain employs TRBV6-1 and TRBJ2-1; D may be TRBD1 (5 bases). V was trimmed by 0 bases and J by 4 bases, leaving 10 bases between them. Germline V gives CDR1 MNHNS, CDR2 SASEGT. This CDR3 comprises 15 residues. The CDR3 coding sequence is TGTGCCAGCAGTGAAGCAGGGGCCGCGTACAATGAGCAGTTCTTC. This translates into CASSEAGAAYNEQFF.

The chain has TRBV5-6 and TRBJ2-7; D call uncertain. There are 12 residues in the CDR3. Trimming cost V 0 bases and J 3 bases, with 4 bases left between them. From germline, CDR1 is SGHDT and CDR2 YYEEEE. CDR3 sequence reads: CASSLVSYEQYF. The CDR3 DNA reads as TGTGCCAGCAGCTTGGTCAGCTACGAGCAGTACTTC.

CDR3 nucleotide sequence: TGCAGTGCTAGCGGGGGGGAGACCCAGTACTTC. The encoded protein is CSASGGETQYF. The chain joins TRBV20-1 to TRBJ2-5; 7 bases fit TRBD2. J gave up 5 bases and V 3 bases, and 0 bases lay outside the gene matches. The CDR3 sequence is 11 residues long. CDR1 and CDR2 from the germline V gene are DFQATT and SNEGSKA (reference sequence).

This chain links TRBV2 with TRBJ2-1, with 11 bases fitting TRBD2. Losses at the gene ends were 6 bases for V and 0 bases for J; bases not matched to a gene: 4. Germline V gives CDR1 SNHLY, CDR2 FYNNEI. The CDR3 spans 16 residues. This chain's CDR3 is CASRNSGGASYNEQFF. The CDR3 region has the DNA TGTGCCAGCAGAAATAGCGGGGGGGCCTCCTACAATGAGCAGTTCTTC.

The J gene is TRBJ1-2, the V gene TRBV5-1, with D possibly matching TRBD1 (5 bases). Germline V gene lookup returns CDR1 SGHRS and CDR2 YFSETQ. V was cut by 0 bases and J by 10 bases, with 13 bases left in between. The CDR3 is 13 residues long. The CDR3 sequence: CASSLVSGGDYTF. CDR3 DNA: TGCGCCAGCAGCTTGGTTTCGGGGGGTGACTACACCTTC. Supplemented by reference TRBV5-1 and TRBJ1-2, the full variable domain reads KAGVTQTPRYLIKTRGQQVTLSCSPISGHRSVSWYQQTPGQGLQFLFEYFSETQRNKGNFPGRFSGRQFSNSRSEMNVSTLELGDSALYLCASSLVSGGDYTFGSGTRLTVV.

V and J are TRBV4-1 and TRBJ2-5; D is unresolved. V was pared by 4 bases and J by 0 bases, with 15 bases between. The CDR3 spans 16 residues. The germline V gene encodes CDR1 MGHRA and CDR2 YSYEKL. The chain's CDR3 is CASSRSRQLYQETQYF. In DNA form, the CDR3 reads TGCGCCAGCAGCCGAAGTCGACAATTGTACCAAGAGACCCAGTACTTC.

CDR3 sequence reads: CASSSQGWGGSPYNEQFF. The DNA of the CDR3 is TGTGCCAGCAGCTCTCAGGGTTGGGGCGGGAGCCCCTACAATGAGCAGTTCTTC. The chain carries TRBV5-6 and TRBJ2-1; 7 nucleotides line up with TRBD2. CDR3 length: 18 residues. Trimming removed 3 bases from V and 2 bases from J; junction bases left unmatched: 14. CDR1 SGHDT and CDR2 YYEEEE come from the germline V gene.

The CDR3 loop reads CASSYSGAGANVLTF. CDR3 DNA sequence: TGTGCCAGCAGTTACTCAGGGGCTGGGGCCAACGTCCTGACTTTC. V is TRBV6-5 and J is TRBJ2-6; D is possibly TRBD1 (5 bases). The CDR3 has 15 amino acids. Trimming cost V 0 bases and J 2 bases, with 5 bases left between them. Germline V lookup: CDR1 MNHEY, CDR2 SVGAGI.

The CDR3 spells CASSLPTGLQETQYF. As DNA, the CDR3 is TGTGCCAGCTCACTTCCAACAGGGCTCCAAGAGACCCAGTACTTC. The chain has TRBV18 and TRBJ2-5, with D tentatively TRBD1 (6 bases). The V end lost 4 bases, the J end lost 1 base, and 13 bases lay between the germline ends. The CDR3 has 15 residues. Germline V CDR1 and CDR2: KGHSH, LQKENI.

Details on this clone: One end of the junction varies from germline; a read error may be responsible. CDR3 loop: CASSPHAGPTSGANVLTF. CDR3 DNA sequence: TGCGCCAGCAGTCCACACGCGGGCCCCACCTCTGGGGCCAACGTCCTGACTTTC. This chain links TRBV7-9 with TRBJ2-6; possible D gene TRBD2, 5 bases. The CDR3 totals 18 residues. Germline values: CDR1 SEHNR, CDR2 FQNEAQ (reference sequence). The variable domain in full, with the rest retrieved from reference TRBV7-9 and TRBJ2-6, is DTGVSQNPRHKITKRGQNVTFRCDPISEHNRLYWYRQTLGQGPEFLTYFQNEAQLEKSRLLSDRFSAERPKGSFSTLEIQRTEQGDSAMYLCASSPHAGPTSGANVLTFGAGSRLTVL.

This clone has only a few counts. CDR3 sequence: CASSLFDEQFF. In DNA, the CDR3 is TGTGCCAGCAGCCTCTTCGATGAGCAGTTCTTC. V gene TRBV5-6 combines with J gene TRBJ2-1; D gene uncertain. Germline V gene data show CDR1 as SGHDT and CDR2 as YYEEEE. Trimming took 4 bases from V and 8 from J, leaving 7 bases between them. The CDR3 covers 11 residues.

This chain connects TRBV6-5 to TRBJ2-5, with D unclear. Looked up from germline, CDR1 is MNHEY and CDR2 is SVGAGI. Trimming pared 5 bases from V and 5 bases from J, leaving 18 bases between. The CDR3 consists of 15 residues. The CDR3 nucleotides are TGTGCCAGCAGTCCCTCGAGTCCGCTGGGGGAGACCCAGTACTTC. Its protein product is CASSPSSPLGETQYF.

This chain uses TRBV6-1 with TRBJ1-5; D ambiguous. The V end lost 0 bases, the J end lost 3 bases, and 6 bases lay between the germline ends. Germline assignment: CDR1 MNHNS and CDR2 SASEGT. This CDR3 is 14 amino acids long. DNA for the CDR3: TGTGCCAGCAGTGAAGCTCTACTCAATCAGCCCCAGCATTTT. Encoded protein: CASSEALLNQPQHF.

Turning to this clone: The same CDR3 is also encoded by other DNA sequences in this sample. The chain employs TRBV15 and TRBJ2-6; D is ambiguous. CDR1 LNHNV and CDR2 YYDKDF come from the germline V gene (reference sequence). V lost 1 base and J lost 0, with 4 bases in between. This CDR3 comprises 15 residues. CDR3 amino acids: CATSRGSSGANVLTF. The CDR3 DNA is TGTGCCACCAGCAGAGGTAGCTCTGGGGCCAACGTCCTGACTTTC.

The chain uses TRBV15 and TRBJ1-5; the match to TRBD1 covers 8 bases. Trimming at V came to 6 bases and at J to 4 bases, leaving 5 bases not matched to a gene. This CDR3 has 14 amino acids. Germline V CDR1 and CDR2: LNHNV, YYDKDF (reference sequence). CDR3 in DNA: TGTGCCACCAGAGGACAGGGTTCGAATCAGCCCCAGCATTTT. It is translated as CATRGQGSNQPQHF.

The gene calls are TRBV28 and TRBJ2-7; D remains ambiguous. This CDR3 comprises 12 residues. Trimming removed 5 bases at V and 3 bases at J, with 8 bases between. CDR1 MDHEN and CDR2 SYDVKM come from the germline V gene. CDR3 protein: CASSVSGYEQYV. In DNA form, the CDR3 reads TGTGCCAGCAGTGTTTCAGGCTACGAGCAGTACGTC.

The rearrangement links TRBV7-2 to TRBJ2-2; D not resolved. Germline V gene data show CDR1 as SGHTA and CDR2 as FQGNSA. There are 12 residues in the CDR3. The ends were cut back, 5 bases at V and 10 bases at J, with 11 bases in the middle. DNA for the CDR3: TGTGCCAGCAGCCGCCTTAATTTGGAGCTGTTTTTT. Translated: CASSRLNLELFF.

This clone has a single count. V and J are TRBV28 and TRBJ1-4; possible D gene TRBD1, 5 bases. CDR3 length: 14 amino acids. From germline, CDR1 is MDHEN and CDR2 SYDVKM. V lost 2 bases to trimming and J lost 7 bases, with 11 bases between them. CDR3 in amino acids: CASSLPGEGEKLFF. In DNA, the CDR3 is TGTGCCAGCAGTTTACCGGGGGAGGGTGAAAAACTGTTTTTT.

The chain combines TRBV6-6 with TRBJ1-5, with a tentative D call TRBD1 (5 bases). Germline V gene data show CDR1 as MNHNY and CDR2 as SVGAGI (reference sequence). CDR3 length equals 14 residues. V was pared by 6 bases and J by 5 bases, with 14 bases between. The CDR3, as DNA: TGTGCCAGCAGCTACAGACAGTCGGATCAGCCCCAGCATTTT. This codes for CASSYRQSDQPQHF.

V and J are TRBV18 and TRBJ1-3, with D maybe TRBD1 (6 bases). V dropped 3 bases and J dropped 4 bases, with 10 bases sitting between them. The CDR3 is made up of 14 amino acids. The germline V gene encodes CDR1 KGHSH and CDR2 LQKENI. The CDR3 coding sequence is TGTGCCAGCTCACCGACCCAGGGGGGAAACACCATATATTTT. Residues: CASSPTQGGNTIYF.

The chain carries TRBV6-6 and TRBJ1-2; TRBD1 matches at 7 bases. V gave up 1 base and J gave up 3 bases; unmatched junction bases: 8. Germline CDR1 MNHNY, CDR2 SVGAGI (reference sequence). This CDR3 spans 16 amino acids. The CDR3 reads CASSYFGPGGHYGYTF. CDR3 nucleotide sequence: TGTGCCAGCAGTTACTTCGGCCCAGGGGGGCACTATGGCTACACCTTC.

This chain uses TRBV12-1 with TRBJ1-2; the table assigns TRBD1, which was not confirmed against the DNA. TRBV12-1 is recorded as a pseudogene. The CDR3 runs 14 residues. CDR3 sequence reads: CASSSPTGNYGYTF. CDR3 nucleotide sequence: TGTGCCAGCAGCTCTCCCACAGGGAACTATGGCTACACCTTC.

The CDR3 DNA is TGTGCCAGTAGTAACAATGGGGACACTGAAGCTTTCTTT. Protein product: CASSNNGDTEAFF. The genes are TRBV19 and TRBJ1-1, with D unclear. The CDR3 is 13 residues long. CDR1 is LNHDA, CDR2 SQIVND, per germline (reference sequence). Trimming removed 4 bases from V and 3 bases from J, with 9 bases in between.

The chain carries TRBV6-1 and TRBJ1-5; maybe TRBD1 (5 bases). V lost 0 bases and J lost 0, with 9 bases in between. CDR1 is MNHNS, CDR2 SASEGT, per germline. This CDR3 contains 16 residues. CDR3 DNA sequence: TGTGCCAGCAGTGAAGCGCAGGGTTATAGCAATCAGCCCCAGCATTTT. Translation gives CASSEAQGYSNQPQHF.